These T cell receptor beta chains were read from a single sample in a study of human T cells and chemical hapten exposure. TCRdb redid the calling of the RACE reads with MiXCR, one entry per CDR3 protein. The table records approximately 69,000 distinct CDR3 sequences, about a tenth of them present only once. Sample: whole blood, taken in connection with sensitization to the hapten diphenylcyclopropenone (DPC). These receptor sequences come from a woman in her forties or fifties with alopecia areata. Some clones in this sample may be carry-over from other donors' samples. The CDR3 runs from the conserved cysteine through the conserved F or W. Each record gives: D gene, V gene, J gene, clone size, CDR3 protein, CDR3 DNA. The D gene is left open where the match is weak. Rows give clone size only sometimes, using once, few, many, or a class for an expanded clone.

D: TRBD2; V: TRBV6-2/TRBV6-3; J: TRBJ2-1; size: many; CDR3: CASSSFLADSYNEQFF; DNA: TGTGCCAGCAGTTCGTTCCTAGCGGACTCCTACAATGAGCAGTTCTTC
D: NA; V: TRBV6-5; J: TRBJ1-1; size: medium-sized; CDR3: CASSYGPEAFF; DNA: TGTGCCAGCAGTTATGGACCTGAAGCTTTCTTT
D: NA; V: TRBV28; J: TRBJ1-1; size: few; CDR3: CASNSISGKAFF; DNA: TGTGCCAGCAATAGTATCAGCGGGAAAGCTTTCTTT
D: NA; V: TRBV5-4; J: TRBJ1-2; size: many; CDR3: CASSLAGSRSYTF; DNA: TGTGCCAGCAGCTTGGCAGGGTCTAGGAGCTACACCTTC
D: NA; V: TRBV12-3/TRBV12-4; J: TRBJ1-5; size: NA; CDR3: CASSPAVQVSPQHF; DNA: TGTGCCAGCAGCCCCGCGGTCCAGGTGAGCCCCCAGCATTTT
D: NA; V: TRBV5-4; J: TRBJ1-4; size: NA; CDR3: CASSLGATNEKLFF; DNA: TGTGCCAGCAGCTTGGGGGCAACTAATGAAAAACTGTTTTTT
D: TRBD1; V: TRBV29-1; J: TRBJ2-3; size: NA; CDR3: CSGTLDRGGTQYF; DNA: TGCAGCGGTACTCTGGACAGGGGTGGTACGCAGTATTTT
D: NA; V: TRBV5-1; J: TRBJ2-7; size: many; CDR3: CASSLEGYEQYF; DNA: TGTGCCAGCAGCTTAGAAGGGTACGAGCAGTACTTC
D: TRBD2; V: TRBV7-9; J: TRBJ2-5; size: few; CDR3: CASSLELAGGSRQETQYF; DNA: TGTGCCAGCAGCTTAGAACTAGCGGGAGGTTCTCGGCAAGAGACCCAGTACTTC
D: NA; V: TRBV2; J: TRBJ2-7; size: NA; CDR3: CASSEARGTPSSYEQYF; DNA: TGTGCCAGCAGTGAAGCGCGGGGGACACCGAGCTCCTACGAGCAGTACTTC
D: NA; V: TRBV20-1; J: TRBJ2-7; size: many; CDR3: CSAYREGHSYEQYF; DNA: TGCAGTGCTTATCGCGAGGGGCACTCCTACGAGCAGTACTTC
D: NA; V: TRBV7-3; J: TRBJ1-1; size: many; CDR3: CASSLDLWEYTEAFF; DNA: TGTGCCAGCAGCTTAGACTTGTGGGAGTACACTGAAGCTTTCTTT
D: NA; V: TRBV7-6; J: TRBJ2-5; size: many; CDR3: CASSLKGAAVYQETQYF; DNA: TGTGCCAGCAGCTTGAAGGGCGCAGCCGTGTACCAAGAGACCCAGTACTTC
D: TRBD2; V: TRBV20-1; J: TRBJ2-1; size: many; CDR3: CSARAPLAGEREQFF; DNA: TGCAGTGCTAGAGCCCCGTTGGCGGGAGAAAGGGAGCAGTTCTTC
D: NA; V: TRBV29-1; J: TRBJ1-2; size: many; CDR3: CSVENYGYTF; DNA: TGCAGCGTGGAAAACTATGGCTACACCTTC